The 3 T cell receptor beta chains given below trace back to one sample, sequenced in a study of T cell repertoires in cytomegalovirus infection. TCRdb reanalysed the reads using MiXCR and keeps one entry per CDR3 protein. The table lists approximately 700,000 distinct CDR3 sequences, under 40% of them singletons. Sequencing used PBMCs. The receptor set was obtained from a human donor in good health (CMV status not recorded). Some clones in this sample may be carry-over from other donors' samples.

This clonotype was seen just once. This chain joins TRBV27 and TRBJ1-1; the D is unclear. Germline lookup yields CDR1 MNHEY and CDR2 SMNVEV (reference sequence). This CDR3 has 14 residues. Trimming cost V 5 bases and J 1 base, with 11 bases left between them. CDR3 DNA sequence: TGTGCCAGCAGTCCATATACGGGGAACACTGAAGCTTTCTTT. It is translated as CASSPYTGNTEAFF.

The table lists this clonotype with a few counts. This CDR3 is CASSPPLRVSGNTIYF. The CDR3 DNA is TGTGCCAGCTCACCACCGTTGAGGGTCTCTGGAAACACCATATATTTT. The rearrangement uses TRBV18 and TRBJ1-3; D is undetermined. Germline CDR1 and CDR2: KGHSH and LQKENI. V lost 0 bases and J lost 0, with 9 bases in between. CDR3 length: 16 amino acids.

This clonotype appeared a few times. V is TRBV11-2 and J is TRBJ1-3; D is possibly TRBD1 (6 bases). Germline lookup yields CDR1 SGHAT and CDR2 FQNNGV. The CDR3 runs 15 residues. Trimming left V 5 bases short and J 0 bases short, with 11 bases between. The CDR3 reads CASSIGQSSGNTIYF. The CDR3 DNA reads TGTGCCAGCAGCATAGGACAGAGCTCTGGAAACACCATATATTTT. Combining the CDR3 with reference TRBV11-2 and TRBJ1-3 gives the whole variable domain EAGVAQSPRYKIIEKRQSVAFWCNPISGHATLYWYQQILGQGPKLLIQFQNNGVVDDSQLPKDRFSAERLKGVDSTLKIQPAKLEDSAVYLCASSIGQSSGNTIYFGEGSWLTVV.